Shown below are 27 T cell receptor beta chains from a single sample sequenced in a study of T cells in Graves' hyperthyroidism and ophthalmopathy. Researchers amplified the TCR beta CDR3 regions from RNA transcripts. When the TCR CDR3 underwent first-round RT-PCR, the HTBI primer set was used. Each CDR3 protein is one row after TCRdb ran MiXCR on the multiplex PCR reads. The table records fewer than 750,000 distinct CDR3 sequences, roughly 15% of them present only once. Sequencing was done on a sample of blood. The receptors originated from a woman between 50 and 59 years old with Graves' ophthalmopathy.

This clonotype was counted ten times or more. This rearrangement joins TRBV6-1 to TRBJ2-1; D not certain. The V gene lost 6 bases and the J gene lost 4 bases, with 16 bases spanning the gap. This CDR3 has 15 residues. Germline values: CDR1 MNHNS, CDR2 SASEGT. The CDR3 region is CASSPGSTPYNEQFF. The CDR3 DNA follows: TGTGCCAGCAGCCCCGGTAGTACCCCGTACAATGAGCAGTTCTTC.

This clonotype was counted ten times or more. V is TRBV7-8 and J is TRBJ2-7; TRBD2 agrees at 11 bases. V trimming: 1 base; J trimming: 4 bases; junction bases outside the gene matches: 9. This CDR3 is built from 17 residues. In germline, CDR1 is SGHVS, CDR2 FQNEAQ. The CDR3 protein is CASSLGLAGGSEYEQYF. The CDR3 nucleotides read TGTGCCAGCAGCTTAGGTCTAGCGGGAGGAAGCGAGTACGAGCAGTACTTC.

This clonotype was counted ten times or more. An end of the junction does not agree with germline; a read error may underlie this. The genes are TRBV11-2 and TRBJ1-1, with 8 bases matching TRBD1. The length of the CDR3 is 15 residues. The V gene's germline CDR1 is SGHAT and CDR2 FQNNGV. The CDR3 here is CASSPRTGTNTEAFF. As DNA, the CDR3 is TGCGCCAGCAGCCCCAGGACAGGGACGAACACTGAAGCTTTCTTT.

This clonotype came up many times. The genes are TRBV7-2 and TRBJ2-1, with D unclear. There are 15 residues in the CDR3. Between the trimmed V and J ends, which lost 1 base and 4 bases, there was a span of 11 bases. CDR1 is SGHTA and CDR2 is FQGNSA in the germline V gene. DNA of the CDR3: TGTGCCAGCAGCTTAGGTGTTGGTCCGTACAATGAGCAGTTCTTC. It yields the protein CASSLGVGPYNEQFF.

This clonotype was counted many times. The chain recombines TRBV6-2 or TRBV6-3 with TRBJ2-5, with 8 bases identical to TRBD2. Germline CDR1 reads MNHEY; CDR2 reads SVGEGT. The CDR3 is 15 residues long. The ends lost 7 bases at V and 8 bases at J; junction bases unmatched: 15. The CDR3 region is CASTHRTSPGRTQYF. In nucleotides, the CDR3 is TGTGCCAGCACCCACCGGACTAGCCCCGGGAGAACCCAGTACTTC.

A note on this clonotype: A read error may account for a junction end that differs from germline. The chain has TRBV28 and TRBJ2-2, with D perhaps matching TRBD1 or TRBD2 (5 bases each). The CDR3 runs to 15 residues. In germline, CDR1 is MDHEN, CDR2 SYDVKM. CDR3 loop: CASRDGTVNTVELFF. For the CDR3, the DNA is TGTGCCAGCAGGGACGGGACGGTGAACACCGTGGAGCTGTTTTTT.

The rearrangement joins TRBV28 to TRBJ2-3; 11 bases map to TRBD2. CDR1 MDHEN and CDR2 SYDVKM come from the germline V gene. The CDR3 length is 19 residues. V shed 6 bases, J shed 1 base, and the junction held 15 bases outside the gene matches. The CDR3 is CASRHELAGVVSGTDTQYF. CDR3 nucleotide sequence: TGTGCCAGCAGGCACGAACTAGCGGGAGTAGTATCGGGCACAGATACGCAGTATTTT.

The genes are TRBV18 and TRBJ2-1, with TRBD2 identical over 11 bases. V was clipped by 3 bases and J by 6 bases; unmatched bases: 7. Germline CDR1 reads KGHSH; CDR2 reads LQKENI. This CDR3 spans 16 amino acids. DNA of the CDR3: TGTGCCAGCTCACCTTACACTAGCGGGAGTGGCAATGAGCAGTTCTTC. As protein: CASSPYTSGSGNEQFF.

This clonotype has only a few counts. V gene TRBV6-1 combines with J gene TRBJ1-4; D is uncertain. Trimming shortened V by 3 bases and J by 7 bases, and 12 bases separated the two germline ends. The length of the CDR3 is 14 residues. Looked up from germline, CDR1 is MNHNS and CDR2 is SASEGT. The CDR3 reads CASSDGSVAEKLFF. In DNA form, the CDR3 reads TGTGCCAGCAGTGACGGCTCTGTGGCTGAAAAACTGTTTTTT.

This sequence joins TRBV5-1 and TRBJ2-1; tentative D call: TRBD2 (6 bases). V was trimmed by 1 base and J by 1 base, leaving 12 bases between them. The germline V gene has CDR1 SGHRS and CDR2 YFSETQ. The CDR3 consists of 16 residues. The CDR3, as DNA: TGCGCCAGCAGCTTGTATACTAGCCGGTCCTACAATGAGCAGTTCTTC. Its protein product is CASSLYTSRSYNEQFF. The full variable domain, rest sourced from reference TRBV5-1 and TRBJ2-1, is KAGVTQTPRYLIKTRGQQVTLSCSPISGHRSVSWYQQTPGQGLQFLFEYFSETQRNKGNFPGRFSGRQFSNSRSEMNVSTLELGDSALYLCASSLYTSRSYNEQFFGPGTRLTVL.

This clonotype was seen repeatedly, ten times or more. The V gene is TRBV28, the J gene TRBJ1-5; D is ambiguous. Germline CDR1 MDHEN, CDR2 SYDVKM. Trimming removed 6 bases from V and 5 bases from J, with 17 bases in between. This CDR3 is built from 15 residues. CDR3 sequence reads: CASSHRGLEHQPQHF. CDR3 bases: TGTGCCAGCAGCCATAGAGGTTTGGAGCATCAGCCCCAGCATTTT.

This clonotype showed up many times. This rearrangement joins TRBV11-2 to TRBJ2-7, with 8 bases fitting TRBD2. The ends lost 8 bases at V and 0 bases at J; junction bases unmatched: 12. This CDR3 region has 16 residues. The germline gives CDR1 SGHAT, CDR2 FQNNGV. The CDR3 reads CASSGGGNGVSYEQYF. The CDR3 DNA reads as TGTGCCAGCTCCGGGGGGGGGAACGGGGTCTCCTACGAGCAGTACTTC.

The rearrangement joins TRBV5-1 to TRBJ1-2; D might be TRBD1 (5 bases). The CDR3 spans 17 residues. With 1 base removed from V and 1 base from J, the gap between germline ends came to 17 bases. The germline V gene has CDR1 SGHRS and CDR2 YFSETQ. This CDR3 is CASSLSDGGRVNYGYTF. CDR3 sequence (DNA): TGCGCCAGCAGCTTGTCCGACGGGGGAAGAGTTAACTATGGCTACACCTTC.

This clonotype was seen ten or more times. This rearrangement joins TRBV14 to TRBJ2-7, with D possibly matching TRBD1 (6 bases). Germline loops: CDR1 SGHDN, CDR2 FVKESK. The V gene lost 3 bases and the J gene lost 2 bases, with 11 bases spanning the gap. The CDR3 runs 14 residues. The CDR3: CASSQGASAYEQYF. CDR3 DNA: TGTGCCAGCAGCCAGGGGGCATCCGCCTACGAGCAGTACTTC.

The CDR3 here is CASSSYLAKNIQYF. The DNA of the CDR3 is TGTGCCAGCAGTTCGTACTTAGCCAAAAACATTCAGTACTTC. This chain links TRBV27 with TRBJ2-4; D gene uncertain. This CDR3 is 14 amino acids long. V gave up 4 bases and J gave up 0 bases, with 7 bases separating them. Germline assignment: CDR1 MNHEY and CDR2 SMNVEV (reference sequence).

V gene TRBV19 combines with J gene TRBJ2-1; 10 bases agree with TRBD1. Losses at the gene ends were 5 bases for V and 4 bases for J; bases not matched to a gene: 5. The CDR3 contains 15 residues. Looked up from germline, CDR1 is LNHDA and CDR2 is SQIVND (reference sequence). CDR3 residues: CASSETGGPYNEQFF. CDR3 DNA: TGTGCCAGTAGTGAGACAGGGGGCCCTTACAATGAGCAGTTCTTC.

This clonotype was counted between two and nine times. The chain has TRBV11-3 and TRBJ2-5; D may be TRBD1 or TRBD2 (5 bases each). Germline V lookup: CDR1 SGHNT, CDR2 YENEEA. There are 14 residues in the CDR3. V lost 5 bases to trimming and J lost 1 base, with 11 bases between them. The CDR3 sequence: CASSIGTIQETQYF. CDR3 nucleotides: TGTGCCAGCAGCATCGGGACCATCCAAGAGACCCAGTACTTC.

There are many counts of this clonotype. This chain joins TRBV6-1 and TRBJ2-5; D gene ambiguous. Per germline, CDR1 MNHNS and CDR2 SASEGT. The CDR3 contains 13 residues. The V gene lost 5 bases and the J gene lost 3 bases, with 10 bases spanning the gap. The chain's CDR3 is CASSSTRKETQYF. DNA for the CDR3: TGTGCCAGCAGTTCTACTCGAAAAGAGACCCAGTACTTC.

In its sample, this clonotype was seen many times. The rearrangement uses TRBV11-2 and TRBJ2-7; no definite D call. Germline CDR1 SGHAT, CDR2 FQNNGV. This CDR3 comprises 14 residues. The ends were cut back, 2 bases at V and 0 bases at J, with 8 bases in the middle. This CDR3 is CASSLRDNSYEQYF. The CDR3 bases are TGTGCCAGCAGCTTACGCGACAACTCCTACGAGCAGTACTTC. The entire variable domain, with the rest obtained from reference TRBV11-2 and TRBJ2-7, is as follows: EAGVAQSPRYKIIEKRQSVAFWCNPISGHATLYWYQQILGQGPKLLIQFQNNGVVDDSQLPKDRFSAERLKGVDSTLKIQPAKLEDSAVYLCASSLRDNSYEQYFGPGTRLTVT.

This clonotype was seen many times. V and J are TRBV2 and TRBJ2-7, with D possibly TRBD2 on 5 matching bases. CDR1 and CDR2 from the germline V gene are SNHLY and FYNNEI. This CDR3 is built from 13 residues. V lost 8 bases and J 6 bases, leaving 17 bases between the germline ends. The CDR3 DNA sequence: TGTGCCAGCGGTAGAGAACTAGTGAGCGAGCAGTACTTC. Encoded protein: CASGRELVSEQYF.

In its sample, this clonotype was seen a few times. The CDR3 sequence: CASSLASGNGGTDTQYF. As DNA, the CDR3 is TGTGCCAGCAGTCTTGCTAGCGGGAATGGGGGCACAGATACGCAGTATTTT. The rearrangement joins TRBV5-8 to TRBJ2-3; 9 bases agree with TRBD2. Unmatched junction bases numbered 11, after V lost 5 bases and J lost 1 base. In germline, CDR1 is SGHTS, CDR2 YDEGEE. The CDR3 has 17 residues.

This chain uses TRBV28 with TRBJ2-1; possibly TRBD1 for D (7 bases). The CDR3 spans 15 residues. The germline V and J ends were trimmed by 7 bases and 6 bases, with 19 bases remaining between them. Germline loops: CDR1 MDHEN, CDR2 SYDVKM. The CDR3 nucleotides read TGTGCCAGCAAGCGGCGAGGGCAGGGGGGCAATGAGCAGTTCTTC. This encodes CASKRRGQGGNEQFF.

In this sample, this clonotype turned up many times. The chain is built from TRBV5-1 and TRBJ2-7, with TRBD1 matching over 10 bases. Germline CDR1 SGHRS, CDR2 YFSETQ. The CDR3 covers 16 residues. V trimming: 0 bases; J trimming: 4 bases; junction bases outside the gene matches: 7. DNA of the CDR3: TGCGCCAGCAGCTTGGGGATCGGGACAGGGGTTTACGAGCAGTACTTC. Amino acid sequence: CASSLGIGTGVYEQYF.

This clonotype was seen many times. This sequence joins TRBV29-1 and TRBJ1-1, with D perhaps TRBD1 (6 bases). The V end was cut by 1 base, the J end by 0 bases, with 12 bases between. The CDR3 is made up of 15 amino acids. The germline CDR1 and CDR2 sequences are SQVTM and ANQGSEA. The CDR3 reads CSVEGAAGVNTEAFF. The CDR3 coding sequence is TGCAGCGTTGAAGGTGCCGCAGGGGTGAACACTGAAGCTTTCTTT.

This clonotype was detected ten times or more. V usage is TRBV28 and J usage is TRBJ1-2; no clear D gene. Trimming cost V 10 bases and J 0 bases, with 9 bases left between them. Germline values: CDR1 MDHEN, CDR2 SYDVKM. The CDR3 sequence is 12 residues long. The CDR3 loop is CAIYGPNYGYTF. The CDR3 DNA reads TGTGCCATCTACGGCCCTAACTATGGCTACACCTTC.

This clonotype was seen more than once but under ten times. This clone may be a read error of a much larger clone one base away. V gene TRBV9 combines with J gene TRBJ2-7; D perhaps matches TRBD1 (6 bases). This CDR3 comprises 12 residues. CDR1 is SGDLS, CDR2 YYNGEE, per germline. The CDR3 coding sequence is TGTGCCAGCAGTTTGGGGGCCCACGAGCGGTACTTC. It encodes CASSLGAHERYF.

This clonotype has a handful of counts. The J gene is TRBJ1-3, the V gene TRBV10-3; TRBD1 might be the D (6 bases). The CDR3 covers 11 residues. CDR1 and CDR2 from the germline V gene are ENHRY and SYGVKD. Trimming left V 4 bases short and J 16 bases short, with 14 bases between. In nucleotides, the CDR3 is TGTGCCATCAGTGGTGGACAGCGGCTTTATTTT. Translation gives CAISGGQRLYF.